These 26 T cell receptor beta chains were all obtained from the same sample, sequenced in a study of T cells in Graves' hyperthyroidism and ophthalmopathy. The CDR3 regions of TCR beta were amplified from RNA transcripts. The study used the HTBI primer set for a first-round RT-PCR of the TCR CDR3. One entry per CDR3 protein, called by TCRdb with MiXCR from the multiplex PCR reads. The repertoire has around 500,000 distinct CDR3 sequences, less than 15% of them found once; the top ten carry around 14%. Sequencing was performed on blood. Source of these receptors: a woman aged 40-49 years with Graves' hyperthyroidism.

This clonotype was seen many times. The chain recombines TRBV24-1 with TRBJ2-3; 9 bases align to TRBD2. CDR1 and CDR2 from the germline V gene are KGHDR and SFDVKD. CDR3 length: 17 residues. Germline trimming cut 0 bases from V and 0 bases from J; bases unmatched to any gene: 3. In DNA form, the CDR3 reads TGTGCCACCAGTGATTTGCCTAGCGGGATAAGCACAGATACGCAGTATTTT. Translated, it gives CATSDLPSGISTDTQYF.

Ten or more counts support this clonotype. This chain links TRBV7-2 with TRBJ2-1; 7 nucleotides agree with TRBD1. Trimming took 5 bases from V and 5 from J; bases not matched to a gene: 6. Germline V gives CDR1 SGHTA, CDR2 FQGNSA. This CDR3 has 14 amino acids. CDR3 region: CASSPTGADNEQFF. CDR3 DNA sequence: TGTGCCAGCAGCCCAACAGGGGCGGACAATGAGCAGTTCTTC.

This clonotype was seen only a few times. This may come from a read error, since a much larger clone is one base off. V is TRBV6-1 and J is TRBJ2-3; D remains unclear. Germline lookup yields CDR1 MNHNS and CDR2 SASEGT. CDR3 size: 12 residues. V shed 2 bases and J shed 4 bases, with 4 bases lying between them. The DNA for the CDR3 is TGTGCCAGCAGTGAACACTCAGATACGCAGTATTTT. This codes for CASSEHSDTQYF.

The table lists this clonotype with a few counts. This sequence joins TRBV2 and TRBJ2-6, with D possibly being TRBD1 (6 bases). V was clipped by 1 base and J by 1 base, with 8 bases between them. Per the germline V gene, CDR1 is SNHLY and CDR2 is FYNNEI. This CDR3 is built from 16 residues. CDR3 sequence: CASSEVGQSGANVLTF. In DNA form, the CDR3 reads TGTGCCAGCAGTGAAGTTGGACAGTCTGGGGCCAACGTCCTGACTTTC.

The rearrangement uses TRBV20-1 and TRBJ2-1; 10 bases are a match to TRBD2. The junction had 5 bases not matched to a gene; V was cut back by 1 base and J by 8 bases. Germline CDR1 DFQATT, CDR2 SNEGSKA (reference sequence). CDR3 length: 14 residues. The CDR3 nucleotides read TGCAGTGCTAGAGGAGGGACTAGCGTCTATGAGCAGTTCTTC. Encoded protein: CSARGGTSVYEQFF.

This clonotype was observed at least ten times. The V call is TRBV7-9, the J call TRBJ2-7; D gene unclear. V lost 1 base and J lost 0, with 7 bases in between. The CDR3 extends over 14 amino acids. CDR1 is SEHNR, CDR2 FQNEAQ, per germline (reference sequence). The DNA of the CDR3 is TGTGCCAGCAGCTTAGTTCGGGCCTCCTACGAGCAGTACTTC. Residues: CASSLVRASYEQYF.

The sample holds a few counts of this clonotype. The chain couples TRBV14 to TRBJ1-1; D unresolved. This CDR3 has 14 amino acids. V lost 3 bases to trimming and J lost 0 bases, with 8 bases between them. The germline V gene encodes CDR1 SGHDN and CDR2 FVKESK. CDR3 in amino acids: CASSHGPMNTEAFF. The CDR3 DNA sequence: TGTGCCAGCAGCCACGGGCCCATGAACACTGAAGCTTTCTTT.

The J gene is TRBJ1-3, the V gene TRBV3-1; D remains unclear. Per the germline V gene, CDR1 is LGHDT and CDR2 is YNNKEL (reference sequence). The CDR3 is made up of 17 amino acids. The germline V and J ends were trimmed by 0 bases and 0 bases, with 12 bases remaining between them. The CDR3: CASSQERTGSSGNTIYF. The CDR3 DNA follows: TGTGCCAGCAGCCAAGAGCGGACCGGGAGCTCTGGAAACACCATATATTTT.

This chain joins TRBV3-1 and TRBJ2-3; 9 bases line up with TRBD2. The CDR3 is 17 residues long. The germline gives CDR1 LGHDT, CDR2 YNNKEL (reference sequence). The V segment lost 5 bases and the J segment 0 bases; nucleotides outside the gene matches: 9. CDR3 loop: CASSAGGAGPSTDTQYF. DNA for the CDR3: TGTGCCAGCAGCGCGGGGGGGGCAGGGCCTAGCACAGATACGCAGTATTTT.

This clonotype was observed many times. The chain recombines TRBV3-1 with TRBJ1-6, with D unclear. V dropped 5 bases and J dropped 5 bases, with 10 bases sitting between them. This CDR3 contains 14 residues. Germline CDR1 LGHDT, CDR2 YNNKEL (reference sequence). CDR3 residues: CASSRVSDNSPLHF. CDR3 bases: TGTGCCAGCAGCAGGGTCTCAGATAATTCACCCCTCCACTTT.

This clonotype came up many times. The chain carries TRBV28 and TRBJ2-5, with TRBD2 matching 8 bases. CDR1 and CDR2 from the germline V gene are MDHEN and SYDVKM. The V and J ends lost 3 bases and 5 bases, in that order; junction bases with no gene match: 2. CDR3 length: 13 residues. CDR3 amino acids: CASSFTGGETQYF. DNA of the CDR3: TGTGCCAGCAGTTTCACGGGAGGGGAGACCCAGTACTTC.

This clonotype was picked up a small number of times. The chain links TRBV30 to TRBJ2-5, with D possibly being TRBD1 (6 bases). The CDR3 spans 14 residues. Germline CDR1 GTSNPN, CDR2 SVGIG (reference sequence). The germline V and J ends were trimmed by 0 bases and 4 bases, with 12 bases remaining between them. CDR3 sequence: CAWSVLGGIETQYF. The CDR3 DNA sequence: TGTGCCTGGAGTGTTTTAGGGGGAATAGAGACCCAGTACTTC.

This clonotype was counted a few times. This chain joins TRBV13 and TRBJ1-5, with D uncertain. The CDR3 has 14 residues. From germline, CDR1 is PRHDT and CDR2 FYEKMQ (reference sequence). Between the trimmed V and J ends, which lost 4 bases and 0 bases, there was a span of 7 bases. CDR3 sequence: CASSSSNSNQPQHF. The CDR3 DNA sequence: TGTGCCAGCAGCTCATCCAATAGCAATCAGCCCCAGCATTTT.

The chain carries TRBV30 and TRBJ2-1; TRBD2 aligns across 10 bases. Germline CDR1 reads GTSNPN; CDR2 reads SVGIG (reference sequence). This CDR3 has 14 amino acids. Trimming took 3 bases from V and 5 from J; bases not matched to a gene: 4. CDR3 nucleotide sequence: TGTGCCTGGAGAGCTAGCGGGAGCAACAATGAGCAGTTCTTC. It encodes CAWRASGSNNEQFF. Using reference TRBV30 and TRBJ2-1 for the parts outside the CDR3, the full variable domain is SQTIHQWPATLVQPVGSPLSLECTVEGTSNPNLYWYRQAAGRGLQLLFYSVGIGQISSEVPQNLSASRPQDRQFILSSKKLLLSDSGFYLCAWRASGSNNEQFFGPGTRLTVL.

Many counts were recorded for this clonotype. The rearrangement joins TRBV20-1 to TRBJ2-3; possibly TRBD2 for D (6 bases). The CDR3 has 14 residues. V lost 6 bases and J lost 6, with 19 bases in between. Per the germline V gene, CDR1 is DFQATT and CDR2 is SNEGSKA (reference sequence). The CDR3 sequence: CSAEGRPTADTQYF. In DNA, the CDR3 is TGCAGTGCGGAGGGCAGGCCCACTGCCGATACGCAGTATTTT.

As to this clonotype: This may be a read error, as it is one base from a much larger clone. This rearrangement joins TRBV12-3 or TRBV12-4 to TRBJ2-1; the D is unclear. V was clipped by 3 bases and J by 0 bases, with 15 bases between them. The CDR3 sequence is 17 residues long. The CDR3 sequence: CASSFLSGGASYNEQFF. DNA of the CDR3: TGTGCCAGCAGTTTTCTTTCTGGCGGAGCCTCCTACAATGAGCAGTTCTTC.

This clonotype was seen only a few times. V and J are TRBV10-2 and TRBJ1-2; D gene ambiguous. The V end was cut by 7 bases, the J end by 4 bases, with 10 bases between. Germline CDR1 reads WSHSY; CDR2 reads SAAADI. The CDR3 extends over 12 amino acids. This CDR3 is CASMKDAYGYTF. CDR3 nucleotides: TGCGCCAGCATGAAGGACGCCTATGGCTACACCTTC.

This clonotype was found many times. The chain is built from TRBV7-9 and TRBJ2-5, with 7 positions matching TRBD2. Germline V lookup: CDR1 SEHNR, CDR2 FQNEAQ (reference sequence). V shed 5 bases and J 0 bases; nucleotides not matched to a gene: 9. This CDR3 contains 16 residues. CDR3 nucleotides: TGTGCCAGCAGCCCAAACCGGGACTACTACCAAGAGACCCAGTACTTC. The encoded protein is CASSPNRDYYQETQYF.

In its sample, this clonotype was seen a few times. This chain links TRBV3-1 with TRBJ2-1; a possible D gene is TRBD1 (5 bases). CDR1 is LGHDT, CDR2 YNNKEL, per germline (reference sequence). The CDR3 consists of 14 residues. V lost 4 bases, J lost 7 bases, and 14 bases lay in between. CDR3 DNA sequence: TGTGCCAGCAGCCTCAAGGGGCGGTGGAATGAGCAGTTCTTC. Translated: CASSLKGRWNEQFF.

V usage is TRBV3-1 and J usage is TRBJ1-1; D remains ambiguous. The CDR3 has 13 amino acids. V lost 0 bases and J lost 3, with 5 bases in between. Germline lookup yields CDR1 LGHDT and CDR2 YNNKEL (reference sequence). CDR3 in DNA: TGTGCCAGCAGCCAAGAGATGGACACTGAAGCTTTCTTT. The encoded protein is CASSQEMDTEAFF.

DNA for the CDR3: TGCAGTGGGGGGAGGACTAGCGGCTACAATGAGCAGTTCTTC. This translates into CSGGRTSGYNEQFF. V and J are TRBV20-1 and TRBJ2-1; 10 bases line up with TRBD2. CDR3 length: 14 residues. CDR1 is DFQATT, CDR2 SNEGSKA, per germline (reference sequence). V was pared by 7 bases and J by 3 bases, with 6 bases of the junction left unmatched.

The chain links TRBV7-8 to TRBJ1-5; unclear D gene. Germline V lookup: CDR1 SGHVS, CDR2 FQNEAQ. This CDR3 region has 14 residues. V lost 5 bases and J 3 bases, leaving 11 bases between the germline ends. The CDR3 DNA reads as TGTGCCAGCAGCCTGGGCCGAACCAATCAGCCCCAGCATTTT. Its translation: CASSLGRTNQPQHF.

This clonotype was recorded a few times. This sequence joins TRBV12-3 or TRBV12-4 and TRBJ2-2; 8 positions agree with TRBD1. The CDR3 has 15 amino acids. Trimming removed 7 bases from V and 0 bases from J; junction bases left unmatched: 4. CDR3 sequence reads: CASKWGQANTGELFF. The DNA of the CDR3 is TGTGCCAGCAAATGGGGACAGGCGAACACCGGGGAGCTGTTTTTT.

This clonotype was picked up many times. V gene TRBV28 combines with J gene TRBJ2-1; 7 nucleotides match TRBD1. J lost 2 bases, V lost 5 bases, and 6 bases had no gene match. In germline, CDR1 is MDHEN, CDR2 SYDVKM. The CDR3 has 15 amino acids. The CDR3 DNA sequence: TGTGCCAGCAGTCAGCCAGGGGGACCCTACAATGAGCAGTTCTTC. Protein sequence: CASSQPGGPYNEQFF.

This clonotype was detected only a few times. The rearrangement joins TRBV18 to TRBJ2-6; D is perhaps TRBD2 (6 bases). The CDR3 consists of 18 residues. The germline CDR1 and CDR2 sequences are KGHSH and LQKENI. V was pared by 0 bases and J by 0 bases, with 12 bases between. The CDR3 is CASSPPIGGTSGANVLTF. Written as DNA, the CDR3 is TGTGCCAGCTCACCACCAATTGGCGGGACCTCTGGGGCCAACGTCCTGACTTTC.

The sample holds a few counts of this clonotype. V gene TRBV11-2 combines with J gene TRBJ1-1; 8 nucleotides align to TRBD1. This CDR3 contains 11 residues. CDR1 is SGHAT, CDR2 FQNNGV, per germline. V shed 4 bases and J 10 bases; nucleotides not matched to a gene: 2. The chain's CDR3 is CASSSTGAAFF. In DNA, the CDR3 is TGTGCCAGCAGCTCGACAGGGGCAGCTTTCTTT.